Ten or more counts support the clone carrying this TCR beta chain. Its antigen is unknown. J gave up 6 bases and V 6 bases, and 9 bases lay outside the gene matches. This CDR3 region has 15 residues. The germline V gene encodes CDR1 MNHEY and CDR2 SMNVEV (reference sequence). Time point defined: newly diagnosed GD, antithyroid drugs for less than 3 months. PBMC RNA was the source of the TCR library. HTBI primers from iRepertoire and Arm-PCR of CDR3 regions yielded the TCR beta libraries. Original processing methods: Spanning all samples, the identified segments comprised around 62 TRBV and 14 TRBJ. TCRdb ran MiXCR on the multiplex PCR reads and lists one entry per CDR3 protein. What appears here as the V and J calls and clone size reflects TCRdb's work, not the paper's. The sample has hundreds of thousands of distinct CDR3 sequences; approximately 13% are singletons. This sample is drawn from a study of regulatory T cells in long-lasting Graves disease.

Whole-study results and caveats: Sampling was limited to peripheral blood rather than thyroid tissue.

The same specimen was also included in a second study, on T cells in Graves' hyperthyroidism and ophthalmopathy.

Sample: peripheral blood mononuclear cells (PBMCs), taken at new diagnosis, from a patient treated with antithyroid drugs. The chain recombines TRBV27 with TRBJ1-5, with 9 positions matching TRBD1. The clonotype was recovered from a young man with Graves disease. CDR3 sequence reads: CASSERDRVLQPQHF. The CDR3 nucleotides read TGTGCCAGCAGCGAGAGGGACAGGGTGCTTCAGCCCCAGCATTTT.